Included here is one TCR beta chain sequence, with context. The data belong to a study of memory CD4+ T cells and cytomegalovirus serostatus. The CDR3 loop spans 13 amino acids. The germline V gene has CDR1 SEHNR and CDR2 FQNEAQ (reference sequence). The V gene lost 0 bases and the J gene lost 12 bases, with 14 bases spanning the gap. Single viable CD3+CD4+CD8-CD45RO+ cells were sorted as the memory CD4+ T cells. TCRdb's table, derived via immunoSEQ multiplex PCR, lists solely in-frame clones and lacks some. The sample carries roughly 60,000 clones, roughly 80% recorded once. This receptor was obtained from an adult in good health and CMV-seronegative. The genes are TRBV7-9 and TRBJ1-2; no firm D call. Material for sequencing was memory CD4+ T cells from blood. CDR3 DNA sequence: TGTGCCAGCAGCTTAGCGCTGGACCACTCGGACACCTTC. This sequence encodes CASSLALDHSDTF. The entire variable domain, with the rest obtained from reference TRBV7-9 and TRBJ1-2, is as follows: DTGVSQNPRHKITKRGQNVTFRCDPISEHNRLYWYRQTLGQGPEFLTYFQNEAQLEKSRLLSDRFSAERPKGSFSTLEIQRTEQGDSAMYLCASSLALDHSDTFGSGTRLTVV.